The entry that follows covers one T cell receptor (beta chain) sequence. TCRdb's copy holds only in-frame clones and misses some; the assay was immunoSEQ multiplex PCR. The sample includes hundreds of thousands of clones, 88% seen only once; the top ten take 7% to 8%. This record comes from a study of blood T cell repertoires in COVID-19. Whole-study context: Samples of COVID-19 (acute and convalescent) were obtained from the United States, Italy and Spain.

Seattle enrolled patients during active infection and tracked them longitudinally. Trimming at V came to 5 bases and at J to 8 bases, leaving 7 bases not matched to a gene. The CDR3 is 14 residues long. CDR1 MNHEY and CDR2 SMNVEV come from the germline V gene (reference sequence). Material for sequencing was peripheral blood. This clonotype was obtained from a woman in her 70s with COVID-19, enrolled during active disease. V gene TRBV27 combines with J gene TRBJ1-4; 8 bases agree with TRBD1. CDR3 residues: CASSPGQGWEKLFF. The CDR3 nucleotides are TGTGCCAGCAGTCCAGGACAGGGCTGGGAAAAACTGTTTTTT.